The 22 T cell receptor beta chains presented below share a single source sample, sequenced in a study of CD8+ T cells in alopecia areata. After isolation, RNA underwent reverse transcription to generate cDNA as the sequencing template. This table comes from immunoSEQ multiplex PCR, and its TCRdb copy is limited to in-frame clones, with some not included. The table lists 150,000 to 200,000 clones, less than 70% of them singletons. Treatment reported: oral pan-JAK inhibitor, 5-10 mg twice daily. The source material was CD4+ T cells sorted from blood, sampled between weeks 49 and 50, from a patient treated with tofacitinib. The source is a human donor with alopecia areata.

The table lists this clone with a count of one. This chain connects TRBV29-1 to TRBJ1-2; D possibly corresponds to TRBD1 (5 bases). V gave up 3 bases and J gave up 5 bases, with 10 bases separating them. Germline CDR1 SQVTM, CDR2 ANQGSEA. The CDR3 has 12 residues. The CDR3 loop is CSVEGVGYGYTF. CDR3 coding DNA: TGCAGCGTTGAGGGGGTGGGGTATGGCTACACCTTC.

The V gene is TRBV5-1, the J gene TRBJ2-5; D not certain. This CDR3 has 14 amino acids. Germline CDR1 reads SGHRS; CDR2 reads YFSETQ. The ends were cut back, 1 base at V and 3 bases at J, with 10 bases in the middle. Here the CDR3 reads CASSLSSSEETQYF. For the CDR3, the DNA is TGCGCCAGCAGCTTGTCGTCGTCGGAAGAGACCCAGTACTTC.

Of note for this clone: This sample includes further DNA sequences coding for the same CDR3. The rearrangement links TRBV30 to TRBJ1-1; unclear D gene. Trimming shortened V by 0 bases and J by 0 bases, and 2 bases separated the two germline ends. This CDR3 comprises 12 residues. Germline CDR1 reads GTSNPN; CDR2 reads SVGIG (reference sequence). CDR3 amino acids: CAWSVLNTEAFF. The CDR3 DNA reads as TGTGCCTGGAGTGTATTGAACACTGAAGCTTTCTTT.

The J gene is TRBJ1-1, the V gene TRBV9; 7 positions agree with TRBD1. This CDR3 is 13 amino acids long. V lost 4 bases, J lost 9 bases, and 9 bases stayed unmatched. Looked up from germline, CDR1 is SGDLS and CDR2 is YYNGEE. The CDR3 protein is CASSLRLGQKAFF. For the CDR3, the DNA is TGTGCCAGCAGCCTAAGATTGGGACAGAAAGCTTTCTTT.

The CDR3 sequence is CASSLNGGETQYF. CDR3 coding DNA: TGTGCCAGCAGCTTAAACGGAGGAGAGACCCAGTACTTC. This rearrangement joins TRBV11-1 to TRBJ2-5; tentative D call: TRBD2 (5 bases). This CDR3 is built from 13 residues. CDR1 SGHAT and CDR2 FQDESV come from the germline V gene (reference sequence). The V gene lost 2 bases and the J gene lost 4 bases, with 8 bases spanning the gap. The complete variable domain, with remaining parts taken from reference TRBV11-1 and TRBJ2-5, reads EAEVAQSPRYKITEKSQAVAFWCDPISGHATLYWYRQILGQGPELLVQFQDESVVDDSQLPKDRFSAERLKGVDSTLKIQPAELGDSAMYLCASSLNGGETQYFGPGTRLLVL.

This clone has only a few counts. The chain uses TRBV30 and TRBJ1-2, with 10 positions matching TRBD1. The J segment lost 11 bases and the V segment lost 1 base, leaving 7 bases of the junction unmatched. The V gene's germline CDR1 is GTSNPN and CDR2 SVGIG (reference sequence). The CDR3 has 13 amino acids. The CDR3 protein is CAWSADRGLGYTF. The CDR3 DNA is TGTGCCTGGAGTGCCGACAGGGGGCTTGGGTACACCTTC.

The genes are TRBV2 and TRBJ2-6; TRBD1 is a possible D gene (6 bases). Germline V lookup: CDR1 SNHLY, CDR2 FYNNEI. The CDR3 runs to 17 residues. V lost 6 bases to trimming and J lost 4 bases, with 19 bases between them. In nucleotides, the CDR3 is TGTGCCAGCAGGCTCACAGGGCGTGGACGGGGGGCCAACGTCCTGACTTTC. Residues: CASRLTGRGRGANVLTF.

The chain links TRBV30 to TRBJ2-5, with D possibly TRBD1 on 5 matching bases. Looked up from germline, CDR1 is GTSNPN and CDR2 is SVGIG (reference sequence). The CDR3 runs to 14 residues. Trimming shortened V by 4 bases and J by 1 base, and 13 bases separated the two germline ends. For the CDR3, the DNA is TGTGCCTGGAAAAAACAGGTCTCCCAAGAGACCCAGTACTTC. Protein product: CAWKKQVSQETQYF.

The rearrangement uses TRBV29-1 and TRBJ2-5; TRBD1 aligns across 9 bases. Germline CDR1 and CDR2: SQVTM and ANQGSEA. Trimming at V came to 6 bases and at J to 3 bases, leaving 2 bases not matched to a gene. The CDR3 is 12 residues long. The CDR3 loop is CSVGTGKETQYF. The CDR3 DNA follows: TGCAGCGTCGGGACAGGGAAAGAGACCCAGTACTTC.

The count of this clone is one. This chain connects TRBV30 to TRBJ1-2; no reliable D call. CDR1 and CDR2 (germline): GTSNPN, SVGIG (reference sequence). The CDR3 runs to 14 residues. V was clipped by 0 bases and J by 2 bases, with 10 bases between them. The CDR3 reads CAWSVGHRNYGYTF. CDR3 in DNA: TGTGCCTGGAGTGTAGGCCACCGGAACTATGGCTACACCTTC.

The chain is built from TRBV30 and TRBJ1-4, with D unclear. The CDR3 length is 11 residues. Germline V gene sequence: CDR1 GTSNPN, CDR2 SVGIG (reference sequence). Deletions cut 0 bases from V and 10 bases from J, with 6 bases between. The CDR3 loop reads CAWSVGSKLFF. The CDR3 DNA is TGTGCCTGGAGTGTCGGGTCAAAACTGTTTTTT.

The genes are TRBV9 and TRBJ2-3, with D uncertain. This CDR3 is 13 amino acids long. Germline loops: CDR1 SGDLS, CDR2 YYNGEE. Trimming left V 0 bases short and J 4 bases short, with 6 bases between. The CDR3, as DNA: TGTGCCAGCAGCGTAGCGTTCCCAGATACGCAGTATTTT. Protein sequence: CASSVAFPDTQYF.

This clone turned up a few times. The V call is TRBV25-1, the J call TRBJ1-1, with unresolved D. The CDR3 has 12 residues. From germline, CDR1 is MGHDK and CDR2 SYGVNS. Between the trimmed V and J ends, which lost 2 bases and 2 bases, there was a span of 3 bases. The CDR3 region is CASSEINTEAFF. The CDR3 bases are TGTGCCAGCAGTGAAATAAACACTGAAGCTTTCTTT.

This sequence joins TRBV5-1 and TRBJ2-5; D ambiguous. Germline CDR1 is SGHRS and CDR2 is YFSETQ. The CDR3 runs to 15 residues. Trimming shortened V by 3 bases and J by 5 bases, and 17 bases separated the two germline ends. The CDR3: CASSSYSGATETQYF. The CDR3 nucleotides read TGCGCCAGCAGCTCCTACTCGGGCGCTACGGAGACCCAGTACTTC.

The CDR3 DNA is TGCGCCAGCAGTGAGAGGGCGGCGTCCTACAATGAGCAGTTCTTC. It codes for CASSERAASYNEQFF. V and J are TRBV10-1 and TRBJ2-1; the D is unclear. Germline values: CDR1 WNHNN, CDR2 SYGVQD (reference sequence). The CDR3 is made up of 15 amino acids. The ends were cut back, 2 bases at V and 1 base at J, with 9 bases in the middle.

V and J are TRBV25-1 and TRBJ1-1; D ambiguous. The CDR3 is 14 amino acids. Germline V gene sequence: CDR1 MGHDK, CDR2 SYGVNS. V was clipped by 5 bases and J by 0 bases, with 10 bases between them. The CDR3 nucleotides read TGTGCCAGCAGTTCACAGACCATGAACACTGAAGCTTTCTTT. It translates to CASSSQTMNTEAFF.

This clone occurred a few times. The chain combines TRBV23-1 with TRBJ2-7, with 9 nucleotides matching TRBD2. TRBV23-1 is identified as an open reading frame with a role that is uncertain. The CDR3 loop spans 14 amino acids. J lost 0 bases, V lost 7 bases, and 4 bases had no gene match. The CDR3 sequence: CASKLAGPSYEQYF. The CDR3 DNA is TGCGCCAGCAAACTAGCGGGCCCCTCCTACGAGCAGTACTTC.

V and J are TRBV30 and TRBJ1-2; D ambiguous. The CDR3 has 13 residues. In germline, CDR1 is GTSNPN, CDR2 SVGIG (reference sequence). V was clipped by 4 bases and J by 4 bases, with 13 bases between them. The CDR3 sequence is CAWNDLGSYGYTF. Written as DNA, the CDR3 is TGTGCCTGGAATGATTTGGGGTCCTATGGCTACACCTTC.

The V call is TRBV28, the J call TRBJ1-2; D is unresolved. Trimming removed 1 base at V and 4 bases at J, with 16 bases between. Germline V lookup: CDR1 MDHEN, CDR2 SYDVKM. CDR3 size: 16 residues. For the CDR3, the DNA is TGTGCCAGCAGTTTATTCTCCCTCGACAACCGCTATGGCTACACCTTC. This translates into CASSLFSLDNRYGYTF.

This clone was seen once. The V gene is TRBV2, the J gene TRBJ2-7, with D unclear. Germline V gene sequence: CDR1 SNHLY, CDR2 FYNNEI. V shed 0 bases and J shed 12 bases, with 9 bases lying between them. This CDR3 has 11 residues. CDR3 bases: TGTGCCAGCAGTGAAGCGCTCGGTTCGTACTTC. Amino acids: CASSEALGSYF. The full variable domain, rest sourced from reference TRBV2 and TRBJ2-7, is EPEVTQTPSHQVTQMGQEVILRCVPISNHLYFYWYRQILGQKVEFLVSFYNNEISEKSEIFDDQFSVERPDGSNFTLKIRSTKLEDSAMYFCASSEALGSYFGPGTRLTVT.

The chain recombines TRBV7-6 with TRBJ2-2; D not certain. The CDR3 spans 13 residues. Germline CDR1 reads SGHVS; CDR2 reads FNYEAQ. The V and J ends lost 5 bases and 3 bases respectively, with 7 bases between them. This CDR3 reads CASSMSDTGELFF. Written as DNA, the CDR3 is TGTGCCAGCAGCATGAGTGACACCGGGGAGCTGTTTTTT.

This clone was seen a handful of times. The CDR3 DNA is TGTGCCAGCAGCGAACAGGGATACGAGCAGTACTTC. Its protein is CASSEQGYEQYF. The chain couples TRBV21-1 to TRBJ2-7; TRBD1 is taken as the D call from the table, unchecked against the DNA. TRBV21-1 is shown as a pseudogene. CDR3 size: 12 residues.